This T cell receptor beta chain was observed in a study of blood T cell repertoires in COVID-19. The CDR3 extends over 15 amino acids. The V gene's germline CDR1 is SGHTA and CDR2 FQGNSA. With 5 bases removed from V and 2 bases from J, the gap between germline ends came to 14 bases. Assay: immunoSEQ multiplex PCR; the TCRdb copy retains only in-frame clones and omits some. Of roughly 36,000 clones listed, 75% to 90% are singletons. This clone was picked up one time. The sequenced sample consisted of peripheral blood. The genes are TRBV7-2 and TRBJ2-3; the D gene is possibly TRBD2 (6 bases). The sequence derives from an elderly man with active COVID-19. CDR3 sequence (DNA): TGTGCCAGCAGCCAAATAAGCGGGTACACAGATACGCAGTATTTT. Its protein product is CASSQISGYTDTQYF.